This is a list of T cell receptor beta chains from one sample in a study of OX40 agonist ivuxolimab in advanced cancers. TCRdb's copy holds only in-frame clones and misses some; the assay was immunoSEQ multiplex PCR. The sample lists about 55,000 clones, approximately 80% seen once, with 4% to 4.5% in the top ten. This sample comprised CD4+ or CD8+ T cells sorted from blood, obtained in a trial of the OX40 agonist ivuxolimab. The receptors derive from an adult with an advanced solid tumor such as melanoma, head and neck, liver or kidney cancer. The CDR3 runs from the conserved cysteine through the conserved F or W. Each record gives: CDR3 DNA, CDR3 protein, V gene, CDR3 length, D gene, clone size, J gene. The D gene is left open where the match is weak. Clone sizes are given selectively: once, few, many, or a class where the clone is expanded.

CDR3nt: TGTGCCAGCAGTTTAGCAGGGGCCGTAAAGCCCCAGCATTTT; CDR3aa: CASSLAGAVKPQHF; v_gene: TRBV28; len: 14; d_gene: .; abundance: .; j_gene: TRBJ1-5
CDR3nt: TGTGCCAGCAGCTTGGACTTACCCCCGGGATCCTCTTATGGCTACACCTTC; CDR3aa: CASSLDLPPGSSYGYTF; v_gene: TRBV5-5; len: 17; d_gene: .; abundance: .; j_gene: TRBJ1-2
CDR3nt: TGTGCCAGCAGTTTAGGGTACAGGGGGATGATTTATGGCTACACCTTC; CDR3aa: CASSLGYRGMIYGYTF; v_gene: TRBV28; len: 16; d_gene: TRBD1; abundance: .; j_gene: TRBJ1-2
CDR3nt: TGTGCCAGCAGTGCAACCAATCAGCCCCAGCATTTT; CDR3aa: CASSATNQPQHF; v_gene: TRBV6-1; len: 12; d_gene: .; abundance: few; j_gene: TRBJ1-5
CDR3nt: TGTGCCAGTAGTCCCCGGGCAGGGGGAATCTATGGCTACACCTTC; CDR3aa: CASSPRAGGIYGYTF; v_gene: TRBV19; len: 15; d_gene: TRBD1; abundance: .; j_gene: TRBJ1-2
CDR3nt: TGTGCCAGCAGCCAATTATTCGGGACAGTCTCGAACACTGAAGCTTTCTTT; CDR3aa: CASSQLFGTVSNTEAFF; v_gene: TRBV27; len: 17; d_gene: TRBD1; abundance: .; j_gene: TRBJ1-1
CDR3nt: TGTGCCAGCGGTAGAAGGATCCAGCGGACCTACAATGAGCAGTTCTTC; CDR3aa: CASGRRIQRTYNEQFF; v_gene: TRBV21-1; len: 16; d_gene: .; abundance: .; j_gene: TRBJ2-1
CDR3nt: TGTGCCAGCAGCTTGGCCTCCTCCTCCTACGAGCAGTACTTC; CDR3aa: CASSLASSSYEQYF; v_gene: TRBV5-4; len: 14; d_gene: .; abundance: .; j_gene: TRBJ2-7
CDR3nt: TGTGCCAGCCTTATATTCTGGACAGGGGGGACTGAAGCTTTCTTT; CDR3aa: CASLIFWTGGTEAFF; v_gene: TRBV28; len: 15; d_gene: TRBD1; abundance: .; j_gene: TRBJ1-1
CDR3nt: TGTGCCAGCAGCTTACTCAAGCCGGAGACAGGGTATAGCAATCAGCCCCAGCATTTT; CDR3aa: CASSLLKPETGYSNQPQHF; v_gene: TRBV7-2; len: 19; d_gene: TRBD1; abundance: .; j_gene: TRBJ1-5
CDR3nt: TGCAGCGTTGAAGGGCCAGGGGTCCCAGATACGCAGTATTTT; CDR3aa: CSVEGPGVPDTQYF; v_gene: TRBV29-1; len: 14; d_gene: .; abundance: .; j_gene: TRBJ2-3
CDR3nt: TGTGCCAGCAGTCCTAAGAACACCGGGGAGCTGTTTTTT; CDR3aa: CASSPKNTGELFF; v_gene: TRBV6-6; len: 13; d_gene: .; abundance: .; j_gene: TRBJ2-2
CDR3nt: TGTGCCAGCAGCTCAAGGGGGGGAGAGCAGTACTTC; CDR3aa: CASSSRGGEQYF; v_gene: TRBV5-5; len: 12; d_gene: .; abundance: .; j_gene: TRBJ2-7
CDR3nt: TGTGCCAGCAGTCTAGCGGGAGGGGTCAATGAGCAGTTCTTC; CDR3aa: CASSLAGGVNEQFF; v_gene: TRBV27; len: 14; d_gene: TRBD2; abundance: .; j_gene: TRBJ2-1
CDR3nt: TGTGCCAGCAGGCGGGACAGGAACAATGAGCAGTTCTTC; CDR3aa: CASRRDRNNEQFF; v_gene: TRBV2; len: 13; d_gene: TRBD1; abundance: .; j_gene: TRBJ2-1
CDR3nt: TGTGCCAGCAGCTTGGGCCAGGGATTCTCCGCTGGGGCCAACGTCCTGACTTTC; CDR3aa: CASSLGQGFSAGANVLTF; v_gene: TRBV5-6; len: 18; d_gene: .; abundance: once; j_gene: TRBJ2-6
CDR3nt: TGTGCCAGCCGGGAAGGGGGTTCCAACTATGGCTACACCTTC; CDR3aa: CASREGGSNYGYTF; v_gene: TRBV6-5; len: 14; d_gene: .; abundance: once; j_gene: TRBJ1-2
CDR3nt: TGTGCCAGCAGTTTCGGCGGGCCCTACGAGCAGTACTTC; CDR3aa: CASSFGGPYEQYF; v_gene: TRBV6-6; len: 13; d_gene: .; abundance: .; j_gene: TRBJ2-7
CDR3nt: TGTGCCATCAGTGACTCTGGACAGGGAAGAACTGAAGCTTTCTTT; CDR3aa: CAISDSGQGRTEAFF; v_gene: TRBV10-3; len: 15; d_gene: TRBD1; abundance: few; j_gene: TRBJ1-1
CDR3nt: TGTGCCAGCAGCTTGCCAAACAGGGAGGGAGCTTTCTTT; CDR3aa: CASSLPNREGAFF; v_gene: TRBV13; len: 13; d_gene: .; abundance: once; j_gene: TRBJ1-1
CDR3nt: TGTGCCAGCAGCTTCCTCCTAGGACTAGCCGGGGAGCTGTTTTTT; CDR3aa: CASSFLLGLAGELFF; v_gene: TRBV5-5; len: 15; d_gene: TRBD2; abundance: few; j_gene: TRBJ2-2
CDR3nt: TGTGCCAGCAGCGTACGGGCCGGGGCCAACGTCCTGACTTTC; CDR3aa: CASSVRAGANVLTF; v_gene: TRBV9; len: 14; d_gene: .; abundance: .; j_gene: TRBJ2-6
CDR3nt: TGTGCCACCATTTCAGGGGGCGCCGGATCACCCCTCCACTTT; CDR3aa: CATISGGAGSPLHF; v_gene: TRBV19; len: 14; d_gene: TRBD1; abundance: .; j_gene: TRBJ1-6
CDR3nt: TGTGCCAGCTTGGAGATGAGTGAGCAGTTCTTC; CDR3aa: CASLEMSEQFF; v_gene: TRBV6-6; len: 11; d_gene: .; abundance: .; j_gene: TRBJ2-1
CDR3nt: TGTGCCTGGAGGTGGCGACTAGCGGGATCTACGCAGTATTTT; CDR3aa: CAWRWRLAGSTQYF; v_gene: TRBV30; len: 14; d_gene: TRBD2; abundance: .; j_gene: TRBJ2-3
CDR3nt: TGTGCCAGCAGAAACAGGGTTTTCACCTACGAGCAGTACTTC; CDR3aa: CASRNRVFTYEQYF; v_gene: TRBV6-6; len: 14; d_gene: .; abundance: few; j_gene: TRBJ2-7
CDR3nt: TGTGCCAGCTTGGCGGACAACTCTTTACAGCCCCAGCATTTT; CDR3aa: CASLADNSLQPQHF; v_gene: TRBV28; len: 14; d_gene: .; abundance: few; j_gene: TRBJ1-5
CDR3nt: TGTGCCAGCAGCCAAGAATTCGAGCAGTTCTTC; CDR3aa: CASSQEFEQFF; v_gene: TRBV4-2; len: 11; d_gene: .; abundance: .; j_gene: TRBJ2-1
CDR3nt: TGTGCCAGCAGCTTAGGAGCTGCAACTAATGAAAAACTGTTTTTT; CDR3aa: CASSLGAATNEKLFF; v_gene: TRBV7-9; len: 15; d_gene: .; abundance: .; j_gene: TRBJ1-4
CDR3nt: TGTGCCAGCAGCTCTAGCGGGGGGAACACCGGGGAGCTGTTTTTT; CDR3aa: CASSSSGGNTGELFF; v_gene: TRBV7-6; len: 15; d_gene: TRBD2; abundance: .; j_gene: TRBJ2-2
CDR3nt: TGTGCCAGCAGCTCTTCGGGACAGAACACTGAAGCTTTCTTT; CDR3aa: CASSSSGQNTEAFF; v_gene: TRBV7-3; len: 14; d_gene: .; abundance: .; j_gene: TRBJ1-1
CDR3nt: TGTGCCAGCAGTGTACGGATATACGAGCAGTACTTC; CDR3aa: CASSVRIYEQYF; v_gene: TRBV6-5; len: 12; d_gene: .; abundance: .; j_gene: TRBJ2-7
CDR3nt: TGTGCCAGCAGCTTAGCCGGGACAGCAAACAATGAGCAGTTCTTC; CDR3aa: CASSLAGTANNEQFF; v_gene: TRBV7-8; len: 15; d_gene: TRBD1; abundance: .; j_gene: TRBJ2-1
CDR3nt: TGTGCCAGCAGCCTAGGGGCGCCGGTCTCACCCCTCCACTTT; CDR3aa: CASSLGAPVSPLHF; v_gene: TRBV7-2; len: 14; d_gene: .; abundance: once; j_gene: TRBJ1-6
CDR3nt: TGCGCCAGCAGCTTGGTAGGGACAGAGGCGGATGGCTACACCTTC; CDR3aa: CASSLVGTEADGYTF; v_gene: TRBV5-1; len: 15; d_gene: TRBD1; abundance: .; j_gene: TRBJ1-2
CDR3nt: TGTGCCAGCAGCTTAGTAGATACGCAGTATTTT; CDR3aa: CASSLVDTQYF; v_gene: TRBV7-9; len: 11; d_gene: .; abundance: .; j_gene: TRBJ2-3
CDR3nt: TGTGCCAGCAGACCCCAGGATTCACCCCTCCACTTT; CDR3aa: CASRPQDSPLHF; v_gene: TRBV7-2; len: 12; d_gene: .; abundance: few; j_gene: TRBJ1-6
CDR3nt: TGCGCCAGCAGCCAAGAGGCGCCAGCGGGAGGCTCGGGTGAGCAGTTCTTC; CDR3aa: CASSQEAPAGGSGEQFF; v_gene: TRBV4-1; len: 17; d_gene: TRBD2; abundance: .; j_gene: TRBJ2-1
CDR3nt: TGTGCCAGCAGCCTAAAGGCACAGACCCCGAGCTACGAGCAGTACTTC; CDR3aa: CASSLKAQTPSYEQYF; v_gene: TRBV4-2; len: 16; d_gene: .; abundance: .; j_gene: TRBJ2-7
CDR3nt: TGTGCCAGCTCGCGGGGCGAGGGAGGGAGCACTGAAGCTTTCTTT; CDR3aa: CASSRGEGGSTEAFF; v_gene: TRBV18; len: 15; d_gene: .; abundance: .; j_gene: TRBJ1-1
CDR3nt: TGTGCCAGCATATATGCTTATAGCAATCAGCCCCAGCATTTT; CDR3aa: CASIYAYSNQPQHF; v_gene: TRBV5-8; len: 14; d_gene: .; abundance: .; j_gene: TRBJ1-5
CDR3nt: TGCGCCAGCAGCCTAGACGCCCCGGGACAGGGATACACCTATAATTCACCCCTCCACTTT; CDR3aa: CASSLDAPGQGYTYNSPLHF; v_gene: TRBV4-3; len: 20; d_gene: TRBD1; abundance: .; j_gene: TRBJ1-6
CDR3nt: TGTGCCAGCAGCACCGACAGGGGAGGTGGCTACACCTTC; CDR3aa: CASSTDRGGGYTF; v_gene: TRBV7-2; len: 13; d_gene: TRBD1; abundance: .; j_gene: TRBJ1-2
CDR3nt: TGTGCCAGCTCACTACGGACAGCCGCACGGTATAGACTGTTTTTT; CDR3aa: CASSLRTAARYRLFF; v_gene: TRBV18; len: 15; d_gene: .; abundance: .; j_gene: TRBJ1-4
CDR3nt: TGTGCCAGCAGCTGGAAGGAAGGGGGCGTCAATCAGCCCCAGCATTTT; CDR3aa: CASSWKEGGVNQPQHF; v_gene: TRBV5-6; len: 16; d_gene: TRBD1; abundance: once; j_gene: TRBJ1-5
CDR3nt: TGTGCCAGCAGGGGGGACAGGTCGGACAATCAGCCCCAGCATTTT; CDR3aa: CASRGDRSDNQPQHF; v_gene: TRBV6-5; len: 15; d_gene: TRBD1; abundance: .; j_gene: TRBJ1-5
CDR3nt: TGTGCCAGCATCAAGGGGGGCCAGGGAAGGGTCGCCCAGCATTTT; CDR3aa: CASIKGGQGRVAQHF; v_gene: TRBV6-6; len: 15; d_gene: .; abundance: few; j_gene: TRBJ1-5
CDR3nt: TGTGCCAGCAGGGGGCAGGGAATGAACACTGAAGCTTTCTTT; CDR3aa: CASRGQGMNTEAFF; v_gene: TRBV9; len: 14; d_gene: .; abundance: .; j_gene: TRBJ1-1
CDR3nt: TGTGCCAGCAGCCAAAAGGTCCACGAGCAGTACTTC; CDR3aa: CASSQKVHEQYF; v_gene: TRBV6-6; len: 12; d_gene: .; abundance: .; j_gene: TRBJ2-7
CDR3nt: TGTGCCAGCAGTTCAAACCGCAGGGGGTTAGGCTATGGCTACACCTTC; CDR3aa: CASSSNRRGLGYGYTF; v_gene: TRBV28; len: 16; d_gene: TRBD1; abundance: .; j_gene: TRBJ1-2
CDR3nt: TGTGCCAGCAGTTTATTGGGGGTGAACACTGAAGCTTTCTTT; CDR3aa: CASSLLGVNTEAFF; v_gene: TRBV27; len: 14; d_gene: .; abundance: .; j_gene: TRBJ1-1
CDR3nt: TGTGCCGCTTTAATCGGTAGCGGGAGGTTGTACGAGCAGTACTTC; CDR3aa: CAALIGSGRLYEQYF; v_gene: TRBV21-1; len: 15; d_gene: .; abundance: .; j_gene: TRBJ2-7
CDR3nt: TGTGCCAGCAGCTTAGGGCTAGCGGGAGTGGGCGAGCAGTACTTC; CDR3aa: CASSLGLAGVGEQYF; v_gene: TRBV7-9; len: 15; d_gene: TRBD2; abundance: .; j_gene: TRBJ2-7
CDR3nt: TGTGCCAGCAGTGTTCGGCAGGAGACCGGGGAGCTGTTTTTT; CDR3aa: CASSVRQETGELFF; v_gene: TRBV2; len: 14; d_gene: .; abundance: .; j_gene: TRBJ2-2
CDR3nt: TGTGCCAGCAGCGCTTCAAACGGGGGGGCGGAGCAGTTCTTC; CDR3aa: CASSASNGGAEQFF; v_gene: TRBV9; len: 14; d_gene: TRBD2; abundance: .; j_gene: TRBJ2-1
CDR3nt: TGTGCCAGCAGAACCCAGGGGGCTAGCGGGACGGGCTACAATGAGCAGTTCTTC; CDR3aa: CASRTQGASGTGYNEQFF; v_gene: TRBV28; len: 18; d_gene: .; abundance: .; j_gene: TRBJ2-1
CDR3nt: TGTGCCAGCAGTTGGGGTGCTGGACAGGGGTCCACCGGGGAGCTGTTTTTT; CDR3aa: CASSWGAGQGSTGELFF; v_gene: TRBV27; len: 17; d_gene: TRBD1; abundance: .; j_gene: TRBJ2-2